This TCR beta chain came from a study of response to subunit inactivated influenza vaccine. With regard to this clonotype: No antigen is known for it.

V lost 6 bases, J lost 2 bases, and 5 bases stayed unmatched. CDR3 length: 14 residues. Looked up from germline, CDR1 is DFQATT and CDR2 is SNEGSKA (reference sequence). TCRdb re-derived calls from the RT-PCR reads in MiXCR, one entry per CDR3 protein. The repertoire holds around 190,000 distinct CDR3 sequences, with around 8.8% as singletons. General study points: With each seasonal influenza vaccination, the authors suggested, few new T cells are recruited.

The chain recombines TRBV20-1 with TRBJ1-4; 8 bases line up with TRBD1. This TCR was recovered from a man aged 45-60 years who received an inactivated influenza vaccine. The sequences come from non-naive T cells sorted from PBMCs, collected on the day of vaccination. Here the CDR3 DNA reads TGCAGTGCGCATCCAGGGGGCACTAATGAAAAACTGTTTTTT. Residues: CSAHPGGTNEKLFF.